This TCR beta chain was captured by sequencing in a study of T cell changes during pregnancy in multiple sclerosis. The CDR3 totals 14 residues. V shed 7 bases, J shed 6 bases, and the junction held 10 bases outside the gene matches. Germline V lookup: CDR1 LGHNT, CDR2 FRNRAP. Assay used: immunoSEQ multiplex PCR; TCRdb lists only in-frame clones, some missing. In the table there are roughly 100,000 clones, around 91% of which are singletons. The chain combines TRBV12-5 with TRBJ1-1; 8 bases match TRBD1. This TCR derives from a female donor with multiple sclerosis, enrolled in a pregnancy study. The sequences come from peripheral blood, collected after pregnancy. The CDR3, as DNA: TGTGCTAGTGCCCCTCGGGTGACAGGGGCTGAAGCTTTCTTT. Its protein is CASAPRVTGAEAFF.